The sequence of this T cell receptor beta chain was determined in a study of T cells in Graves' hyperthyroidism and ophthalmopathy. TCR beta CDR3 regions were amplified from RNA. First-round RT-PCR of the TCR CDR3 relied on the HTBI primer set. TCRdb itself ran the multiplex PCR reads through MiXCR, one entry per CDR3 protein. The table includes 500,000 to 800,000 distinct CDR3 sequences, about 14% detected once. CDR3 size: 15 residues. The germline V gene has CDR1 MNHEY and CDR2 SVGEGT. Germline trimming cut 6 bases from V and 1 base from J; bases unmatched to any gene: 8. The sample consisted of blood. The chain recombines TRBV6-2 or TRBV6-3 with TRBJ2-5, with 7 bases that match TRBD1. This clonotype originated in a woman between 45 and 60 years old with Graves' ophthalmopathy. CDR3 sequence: CASRQKGGLQETQYF. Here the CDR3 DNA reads TGTGCCAGCAGACAAAAAGGGGGCCTCCAAGAGACCCAGTACTTC.